These 12 T cell receptor beta chains were sequenced from one sample in a study of blood T cell repertoires in COVID-19. The assay was immunoSEQ multiplex PCR, and TCRdb's table has in-frame clones only and misses some. The table shows a few hundred thousand clones, with approximately 88% occurring only once. The sample consisted of peripheral blood. The receptors were gathered from a woman in her 70s with COVID-19, enrolled during active disease.

The genes are TRBV5-1 and TRBJ2-7; 10 bases align to TRBD2. The ends lost 4 bases at V and 0 bases at J; junction bases unmatched: 4. Per the germline V gene, CDR1 is SGHRS and CDR2 is YFSETQ. The CDR3 is 15 amino acids. The CDR3 spells CASSTGTSDSYEQYF. In nucleotides, the CDR3 is TGCGCCAGCAGCACCGGGACTAGCGACTCCTACGAGCAGTACTTC.

A note on this clone: The identical CDR3 is also encoded by other nucleotide sequences in the sample. The J gene is TRBJ1-1, the V gene TRBV18; maybe TRBD1 (5 bases). The CDR3 extends over 14 amino acids. V lost 4 bases and J lost 1, with 10 bases in between. Germline CDR1 reads KGHSH; CDR2 reads LQKENI. CDR3 sequence reads: CASSRLDRNTEAFF. The CDR3 coding sequence is TGTGCCAGCTCACGCCTCGACAGGAACACTGAAGCTTTCTTT.

V usage is TRBV19 and J usage is TRBJ1-5; a possible D gene is TRBD1 (6 bases). From germline, CDR1 is LNHDA and CDR2 SQIVND (reference sequence). The CDR3 runs to 17 residues. Trimming removed 5 bases at V and 7 bases at J, with 24 bases between. CDR3 amino acids: CASSPNPLDRGGQPQHF. The DNA of the CDR3 is TGTGCCAGTAGTCCAAACCCTCTGGATAGGGGGGGACAGCCCCAGCATTTT.

This rearrangement joins TRBV29-1 to TRBJ2-1, with D unresolved. The CDR3 consists of 12 residues. V was cut by 6 bases and J by 4 bases, with 10 bases left in between. CDR1 and CDR2 from the germline V gene are SQVTM and ANQGSEA. CDR3 in amino acids: CSVRTNYNEQFF. CDR3 coding DNA: TGCAGCGTCCGAACTAATTACAATGAGCAGTTCTTC.

The V and J genes are TRBV5-1 and TRBJ1-1; possibly TRBD1 for D (6 bases). Trimming pared 2 bases from V and 10 bases from J, leaving 15 bases between. Germline V gene data show CDR1 as SGHRS and CDR2 as YFSETQ. The length of the CDR3 is 13 residues. The CDR3 coding sequence is TGCGCCAGCAGCTTCCGACAGGACGGCCCAGCTTTCTTT. Protein sequence: CASSFRQDGPAFF.

The chain couples TRBV18 to TRBJ1-1; D gene unclear. The CDR3 has 14 residues. Per the germline V gene, CDR1 is KGHSH and CDR2 is LQKENI. Trimming removed 0 bases from V and 11 bases from J, with 16 bases in between. The CDR3 region is CASSPPSTTRRAFF. DNA for the CDR3: TGTGCCAGCTCACCACCGTCCACCACGAGGAGGGCTTTCTTT.

This clone was seen only a few times. The chain has TRBV27 and TRBJ2-7; D remains unclear. V was shortened by 4 bases and J by 5 bases, with 6 bases between the two germline ends. Germline V gene lookup returns CDR1 MNHEY and CDR2 SMNVEV (reference sequence). The CDR3 totals 11 residues. The CDR3 loop is CASSSINEQYF. CDR3 sequence (DNA): TGTGCCAGCAGTTCTATTAACGAGCAGTACTTC.

This rearrangement joins TRBV5-1 to TRBJ2-1; 11 bases line up with TRBD2. The J segment lost 6 bases and the V segment lost 3 bases, leaving 11 bases of the junction unmatched. The CDR3 consists of 17 residues. Germline V gene lookup returns CDR1 SGHRS and CDR2 YFSETQ. CDR3 DNA: TGCGCCAGCAGCTATTTTCCCCAGACTAGCGGGACCAATGAGCAGTTCTTC. Protein product: CASSYFPQTSGTNEQFF.

CDR3 sequence: CASSQSTNTEAFF. The CDR3 DNA reads TGTGCCAGCAGCCAATCCACTAACACTGAAGCTTTCTTT. The rearrangement uses TRBV3-1 (or the pseudogene TRBV3-2) and TRBJ1-1, with unresolved D. V was pared by 2 bases and J by 2 bases, with 6 bases between. The germline V gene encodes CDR1 LGHDT and CDR2 YNNKEL (reference sequence). The CDR3 is 13 residues long.

This clone was seen a few times. The chain uses TRBV30 and TRBJ1-6, with 11 nucleotides matching TRBD1. Germline lookup yields CDR1 GTSNPN and CDR2 SVGIG (reference sequence). This CDR3 has 15 residues. V shed 2 bases, J shed 9 bases, and the junction held 6 bases outside the gene matches. CDR3 protein: CAWSTPGQGVSPLHF. For the CDR3, the DNA is TGTGCCTGGAGTACCCCGGGACAGGGGGTTTCACCCCTCCACTTT.

CDR3 bases: TGCAGCGGCCTCAGGACAGGAATTACTTCCAATGAGCAGTTCTTC. It codes for CSGLRTGITSNEQFF. V and J are TRBV29-1 and TRBJ2-1; 7 positions agree with TRBD1. In germline, CDR1 is SQVTM, CDR2 ANQGSEA. CDR3 length: 15 amino acids. The V segment lost 7 bases and the J segment 6 bases; nucleotides outside the gene matches: 15.

The V and J genes are TRBV3-1 (or the pseudogene TRBV3-2) and TRBJ1-6; D is unclear. The germline V gene has CDR1 LGHDT and CDR2 YNNKEL (reference sequence). V shed 0 bases and J shed 12 bases, with 21 bases lying between them. The CDR3 spans 17 residues. The CDR3 DNA is TGTGCCAGCAGCCAAGATCGGGTCAGACCTATTCGAGGACCCCTCCACTTT. This translates into CASSQDRVRPIRGPLHF.